The source of this TCR beta chain is a study of blood T cell repertoires in COVID-19. Study background: Nucleic acid was either cDNA or gDNA, and it came from T cells, B-cell-depleted T cells, or PBMCs.

Using immunoSEQ multiplex PCR, the repertoire was profiled, and TCRdb retains in-frame clones only, with some absent. Here the sample spans 80,000 or so clones, almost 85% being singletons. The CDR3 runs to 15 residues. Per the germline V gene, CDR1 is MDHEN and CDR2 is SYDVKM. The V segment lost 6 bases and the J segment 6 bases; nucleotides outside the gene matches: 10. Sequenced material: peripheral blood. This receptor was taken from a man between 50 and 59 years old with COVID-19, enrolled during active disease. V usage is TRBV28 and J usage is TRBJ1-5, with 8 bases that match TRBD1. CDR3 DNA: TGTGCCAGCAGCCCTCTGACAGGGGCGGCTCAGCCCCAGCATTTT. Translating it yields CASSPLTGAAQPQHF.